This T cell receptor beta chain was obtained from a study of spatial heterogeneity in lung cancer. About the study: Samples came from roughly 72 TRACERx patients with untreated early-stage lung cancer. Sequenced follow-up PBMC samples came a median of approximately 2 years after resection, where available.

This clonotype was counted only a few times. Antigen specificity is unknown. Germline V gene lookup returns CDR1 KGHDR and CDR2 SFDVKD. With 3 bases removed from V and 0 bases from J, the gap between germline ends came to 2 bases. This CDR3 spans 12 amino acids. Study-wide results and limits: At resection, ubiquitous expanded tumor TCRs appeared in blood more than at follow-up.

Each CDR3 protein gets one entry after TCRdb re-called the 5' RACE reads with MiXCR. Of approximately 93,000 distinct CDR3 sequences listed, 15% to 20% are singletons. Time point meaning: blood at routine non-recurrence follow-up after resection. Extraction of whole RNA from tumor, nontumor lung or frozen PBMC preceded unsorted sequencing. This specimen was PBMCs, taken at follow-up. This chain joins TRBV24-1 and TRBJ2-7; no clear D gene. The source of this sequence is a male donor with early-stage non-small cell lung cancer. The CDR3 DNA is TGTGCCACCAGTGATGACTCCTACGAGCAGTACTTC. Translated: CATSDDSYEQYF.